These 27 T cell receptor beta chains were sequenced from one sample in a study of tumor and adjacent non-tumor tissue in lung cancer. The library came from three nested PCR rounds adapted from ARM-PCR protocols. TCRdb analysed the multiplex PCR reads with MiXCR anew, one entry per CDR3 protein. The sample includes around 80,000 distinct CDR3 sequences, approximately 82% of them seen just once. The template was RNA from unsorted bulk tissue. The normal lung tissue was taken more than 3 cm from the tumor edge. Material for sequencing was distant non-tumor lung tissue. All receptors derive from a man between 65 and 85 years old with non-small cell lung cancer.

The rearrangement links TRBV29-1 to TRBJ2-1; D might be TRBD2 (5 bases). Germline V CDR1 and CDR2: SQVTM, ANQGSEA. V was clipped by 6 bases and J by 9 bases, with 21 bases between them. The CDR3 runs to 14 residues. CDR3 sequence (DNA): TGCAGCGTCATCCCTAGCAGGAAGGCCAGTGAGCAGTTCTTC. Its protein product is CSVIPSRKASEQFF.

The chain uses TRBV11-2 and TRBJ2-5; 9 nucleotides align to TRBD2. The CDR3 sequence is 17 residues long. Trimming cost V 1 base and J 6 bases; bases outside gene matches: 12. The V gene's germline CDR1 is SGHAT and CDR2 FQNNGV. The CDR3 reads CASSLALAGATQKTQYF. The CDR3, as DNA: TGTGCCAGCAGCTTAGCGTTAGCGGGGGCTACTCAAAAGACCCAGTACTTC.

Comment on this clonotype: Because the CDR3 is missing its conserved closing phenylalanine or tryptophan, this is likely a read error. The chain couples TRBV4-3 to TRBJ2-1; the D gene is possibly TRBD1 (5 bases). The CDR3 extends over 15 amino acids. With 0 bases removed from V and 9 bases from J, the gap between germline ends came to 15 bases. The germline gives CDR1 LGHNA, CDR2 YSLEER. The CDR3 loop reads CASSQDKNWGREQFS. For the CDR3, the DNA is TGCGCCAGCAGCCAAGATAAAAACTGGGGCCGTGAGCAGTTCTCC.

The rearrangement uses TRBV11-2 and TRBJ2-1; D possibly corresponds to TRBD2 (6 bases). Trimming cost V 0 bases and J 9 bases, with 15 bases left between them. The CDR3 runs to 15 residues. CDR1 is SGHAT, CDR2 FQNNGV, per germline. The CDR3 DNA sequence: TGTGCCAGCAGCTTAGAGATGGGGGGACTCTGTGAGCAGTTCTTC. Its protein product is CASSLEMGGLCEQFF. The full variable domain, in which reference TRBV11-2 and TRBJ2-1 provide the parts outside the CDR3, is EAGVAQSPRYKIIEKRQSVAFWCNPISGHATLYWYQQILGQGPKLLIQFQNNGVVDDSQLPKDRFSAERLKGVDSTLKIQPAKLEDSAVYLCASSLEMGGLCEQFFGPGTRLTVL.

Details on this clonotype: At one of its ends the junction is not consistent with the germline gene, which may arise from a read error. This sequence joins TRBV29-1 and TRBJ2-7; 7 bases are shared with TRBD1. In germline, CDR1 is SQVTM, CDR2 ANQGSEA. CDR3 length: 9 amino acids. This chain's CDR3 is CNPGTEQYF. The CDR3 coding sequence is TGCAACCCCGGGACAGAGCAATACTTC.

The CDR3 loop reads CASVTSGGYTDTQYF. CDR3 coding DNA: TGTGCCAGCGTTACTAGCGGGGGTTACACAGATACGCAGTATTTT. The chain employs TRBV28 and TRBJ2-3; 11 bases match TRBD2. Germline V lookup: CDR1 MDHEN, CDR2 SYDVKM. The CDR3 is made up of 15 amino acids. Trimming took 8 bases from V and 2 from J; bases not matched to a gene: 6.

This clonotype was observed many times. Germline is not matched at one junction end, which may reflect a read error. The V gene is TRBV11-2, the J gene TRBJ2-3; 7 bases are shared with TRBD1. This CDR3 is 14 amino acids long. Germline CDR1 and CDR2: SGHAT and FQNNGV. In DNA form, the CDR3 reads TGTGCCAGAAGCTCACAGGGGTTCTCAGATAAGCAGTATTTT. This gives the protein CARSSQGFSDKQYF.

This clonotype has just one count. The final CDR3 position lacks the conserved phenylalanine or tryptophan, pointing to a likely read error. The limits of the CDR3 on the DNA are not certain, so only TCRdb's listed CDR3 is given. The V gene is TRBV6-1, the J gene TRBJ2-3. Germline V lookup: CDR1 MNHNS, CDR2 SASEGT. The CDR3 sequence runs 12 residues, both termini included. CDR3 in amino acids: CANSESSFTQYY.

Remarks on this clonotype: It may be a read error: a sequence one base away is much more abundant. The chain joins TRBV12-3 or TRBV12-4 to TRBJ2-2, with 9 bases fitting TRBD2. CDR3 size: 16 residues. Germline trimming cut 8 bases from V and 2 bases from J; bases unmatched to any gene: 9. The CDR3 is CASGFSGGANTGELFF. CDR3 coding DNA: TGTGCCAGCGGATTTAGCGGGGGCGCAAACACCGGGGAGCTGTTTTTT.

This clonotype was detected only once. The conserved phenylalanine or tryptophan normally closing the CDR3 is absent here, so this likely arose from a read error. This chain links TRBV6-6 with TRBJ2-3; a possible D gene is TRBD2 (6 bases). Trimming removed 7 bases from V and 4 bases from J, with 18 bases in between. Germline-derived CDR1 and CDR2 are MNHNY and SVGAGI (reference sequence). There are 15 residues in the CDR3. CDR3 loop: CASTGRESNSDTQYY. The CDR3 nucleotides read TGTGCCAGCACCGGCCGGGAGTCTAACTCAGATACGCAGTATTAT.

A word on this clonotype: At one of its ends the junction is not consistent with the germline gene, which may arise from a read error. The J gene is TRBJ1-6, the V gene TRBV6-1; tentatively, D is TRBD1 (6 bases). Germline CDR1 MNHNS, CDR2 SASEGT. The CDR3 spans 16 residues. The CDR3: CASSEGGGYYNSSLHF. The CDR3 coding sequence is TGTGCCAGCAGTGAGGGGGGCGGATACTATAATTCATCCCTCCACTTT.

The gene calls are TRBV11-3 and TRBJ2-1; D is uncertain. The CDR3 length is 16 residues. Trimming removed 2 bases at V and 9 bases at J, with 20 bases between. CDR1 SGHNT and CDR2 YENEEA come from the germline V gene. The CDR3 sequence is CASSLSDQHLKGEQFF. Written as DNA, the CDR3 is TGTGCCAGCAGCTTATCGGACCAACACTTGAAGGGTGAGCAGTTCTTC.

This chain uses TRBV19 with TRBJ2-3; no clear D gene. V was clipped by 8 bases and J by 9 bases, with 24 bases between them. This CDR3 is 15 amino acids long. In germline, CDR1 is LNHDA, CDR2 SQIVND (reference sequence). The CDR3 spells CASSLLVTDTVTQYF. DNA for the CDR3: TGTGCCAGTTCCCTATTGGTCACAGATACGGTAACGCAGTATTTT.

The chain carries TRBV12-3 or TRBV12-4 and TRBJ1-3; TRBD1 aligns across 8 bases. V shed 5 bases, J shed 0 bases, and the junction held 12 bases outside the gene matches. CDR3 length: 18 residues. The CDR3 coding sequence is TGTGCCAGCAGTCCTCCCTGGACAGGGATCAGCTCTGGAAACACCATATATTTT. Protein sequence: CASSPPWTGISSGNTIYF.

With regard to this clonotype: An end of the junction differs from the germline gene, which may be a read error. The gene calls are TRBV11-2 and TRBJ1-6; 7 bases fit TRBD1. The CDR3 has 15 amino acids. The germline gives CDR1 SGHAT, CDR2 FQNNGV. CDR3 loop: CASNSGTAYNSPIHF. The CDR3 DNA is TGTGCCAGCAACTCCGGGACAGCGTATAATTCACCCATCCACTTT. Variable domain in full (rest from reference TRBV11-2 and TRBJ1-6): EAGVAQSPRYKIIEKRQSVAFWCNPISGHATLYWYQQILGQGPKLLIQFQNNGVVDDSQLPKDRFSAERLKGVDSTLKIQPAKLEDSAVYLCASNSGTAYNSPIHFGNGTRLTVT.

Of note for this clonotype: This CDR3 is missing its conserved last phenylalanine or tryptophan, likely due to a read error. The DNA is omitted, as the CDR3 cannot be located on it reliably, and the CDR3 follows TCRdb's listing. The CDR3 is CSAKTYLQTCKETQNY. J is TRBJ2-5 and V is TRBV29-1; the tabulated D call, TRBD2, remains unverified against the DNA. The CDR3 spans 16 residues, counting both ends. Germline V CDR1 and CDR2: SQVTM, ANQGSEA.

A note on this clonotype: A read error may produce the germline difference seen at one junction end. The V call is TRBV5-4, the J call TRBJ1-6; D not resolved. Germline V gene lookup returns CDR1 SGHNT and CDR2 YYREEE (reference sequence). The CDR3 consists of 16 residues. DNA for the CDR3: TGTGCCAGCAGCCTCGACCGCTTCAACTATAATTCACCCGTCAATTTT. Residues: CASSLDRFNYNSPVNF.

The table lists this clonotype with many counts. J is TRBJ1-5 and V is TRBV12-3 or TRBV12-4, with TRBD1 matching over 10 bases. V gave up 1 base and J gave up 7 bases; unmatched junction bases: 4. This CDR3 is built from 15 residues. The CDR3, as DNA: TGTGCCAGCAGTTTAGGGACAGGGGGTCGGCAGCCCCAGCATTTT. Encoded protein: CASSLGTGGRQPQHF.

This rearrangement joins TRBV25-1 to TRBJ2-7; D not resolved. The CDR3 has 13 residues. The V gene lost 2 bases and the J gene lost 3 bases, with 8 bases spanning the gap. Germline CDR1 reads MGHDK; CDR2 reads SYGVNS. The CDR3 protein is CASSEIHDYEQYF. For the CDR3, the DNA is TGTGCCAGCAGTGAAATACACGACTACGAGCAGTACTTC.

For this clonotype: One end of the junction does not line up with germline, which may come from a read error. The rearrangement links TRBV12-3 or TRBV12-4 to TRBJ2-3; D remains unclear. The length of the CDR3 is 17 residues. The CDR3 DNA reads TGTGCTAGCAGTTTTAGCATAGGGAACATTGTAACAGATATGCAGTATTTT. Translating it yields CASSFSIGNIVTDMQYF.

The chain carries TRBV29-1 and TRBJ2-5; TRBD2 agrees at 14 bases. J gave up 14 bases and V 2 bases, and 22 bases lay outside the gene matches. The CDR3 covers 18 residues. CDR1 is SQVTM and CDR2 is ANQGSEA in the germline V gene. As DNA, the CDR3 is TGCAGCGTTGAATTCTATTGGACTAGCGGGGGGAAACAAGTGACTCACTACTTC. Protein product: CSVEFYWTSGGKQVTHYF.

Note on this clonotype: One junction end disagrees with the germline gene, perhaps due to a read error. The chain combines TRBV11-1 with TRBJ2-5; D is unresolved. The V gene's germline CDR1 is SGHAT and CDR2 FQDESV (reference sequence). The CDR3 runs to 15 residues. The CDR3 nucleotides read TGTGCCATCAGCTTAAGTCCAGCGTACCAAGAGATACAGTACTTC. It encodes CAISLSPAYQEIQYF.

As for this clonotype: This likely comes from a read error, as the CDR3 has no conserved phenylalanine or tryptophan at its end. The chain combines TRBV11-3 with TRBJ1-5; the match to TRBD1 covers 7 bases. The germline CDR1 and CDR2 sequences are SGHNT and YENEEA. This CDR3 spans 22 amino acids. CDR3 region: CASSFLIKLGGLSFRSNQPQHI. The CDR3 region has the DNA TGTGCCAGCAGCTTCCTAATCAAATTAGGGGGCCTGAGCTTCCGTAGCAACCAGCCCCAGCATATT.

V usage is TRBV6-2 or TRBV6-3 and J usage is TRBJ2-5; D is perhaps TRBD1 (5 bases). The CDR3 loop spans 13 amino acids. Germline CDR1 is MNHEY and CDR2 is SVGEGT. CDR3 loop: CTNSKQSRGTQYF. The CDR3 DNA is TGTACCAACAGTAAACAGAGTAGGGGGACCCAGTACTTC.

This clonotype appeared once. The junction does not match germline at one end; this may be a read error. V gene TRBV6-2 or TRBV6-3 combines with J gene TRBJ2-7; D unclear. Germline V gene sequence: CDR1 MNHEY, CDR2 SVGEGT. The CDR3 loop spans 14 amino acids. CDR3 bases: TGCCCCAGCAGTTCCCTTAGTCTTTCCTACGAGCAGTACTTC. Amino acids: CPSSSLSLSYEQYF.

With respect to this clonotype: This CDR3 is missing its conserved last phenylalanine or tryptophan, likely due to a read error. V is TRBV4-2 and J is TRBJ2-3; possibly TRBD1 for D (7 bases). The CDR3 has 15 residues. CDR1 LGHNA and CDR2 YNFKEQ come from the germline V gene. The CDR3, as DNA: TGTGCCAGTAGCCAGTCTCTGGGCGGGACAGATAGGCAGTATATT. This sequence encodes CASSQSLGGTDRQYI.

This clonotype was counted at least ten times. The chain recombines TRBV20-1 with TRBJ2-7, with D possibly being TRBD1 (6 bases). The CDR3 covers 14 residues. Trimming took 0 bases from V and 2 from J, leaving 11 bases between them. Germline CDR1 DFQATT, CDR2 SNEGSKA (reference sequence). The CDR3 coding sequence is TGCAGTGCTAGAGAATCTAGGGGGACCTACGAGCAGTACTTC. Translating gives CSARESRGTYEQYF.